The rows below give T cell receptor beta chains drawn from one sample of a study of OX40 agonist ivuxolimab in advanced cancers. Method: immunoSEQ multiplex PCR; TCRdb's copy keeps in-frame clones and lacks some. The repertoire holds about 38,000 clones, with approximately 87% as singletons. The sample was CD4+ or CD8+ T cells sorted from blood, taken in a trial of the OX40 agonist ivuxolimab. These receptors were taken from an adult with an advanced solid tumor such as melanoma, head and neck, liver or kidney cancer. Both conserved end residues are part of each CDR3. A D gene is named only where the DNA matches it firmly. Size is stated for part of the rows, as once, few or many counts, or as a class when the clone is expanded.

d_call | clone_size | j_call | cdr3_length | v_call | cdr3_nt | cdr3_aa
NA | NA | TRBJ1-2 | 13 | TRBV7-2 | TGTGCCAGCAGCCTTGACACTTCCTATGGCTACACCTTC | CASSLDTSYGYTF
TRBD1 | NA | TRBJ1-5 | 13 | TRBV18 | TGTGCCAGCTCGCGGGACAGGGCCCAGCCCCAGCATTTT | CASSRDRAQPQHF
NA | NA | TRBJ2-7 | 13 | TRBV19 | TGTGCCAGTAGCGAACAGGGGGGGCACGAGCAGTACTTC | CASSEQGGHEQYF
NA | NA | TRBJ2-1 | 16 | TRBV6-6 | TGTGCCAGCAGTCCTCGTCTGGCGGGGACCTACAATGAGCAGTTCTTC | CASSPRLAGTYNEQFF
NA | NA | TRBJ2-5 | 14 | TRBV5-4 | TGTGCCAGCAGCTTTGACTCAACCCTGGGGACCCAGTACTTC | CASSFDSTLGTQYF
TRBD1 | NA | TRBJ1-2 | 15 | TRBV6-6 | TGTGCCAGCAGTTTGGACAGGGGTGTGAACTATGGCTACACCTTC | CASSLDRGVNYGYTF
TRBD2 | NA | TRBJ2-2 | 16 | TRBV10-3 | TGTGCCATCAGTGCGGCTAGCGGGAAAAACACCGGGGAGCTGTTTTTT | CAISAASGKNTGELFF
NA | few | TRBJ1-1 | 13 | TRBV19 | TGTGCCAGCACCGGGGCCCGGAACACTGAAGCTTTCTTT | CASTGARNTEAFF
NA | once | TRBJ2-7 | 15 | TRBV25-1 | TGTGCCAGCAGTGCCAAGACAGGTGGAGGAACCGAGCAGTACTTC | CASSAKTGGGTEQYF
NA | NA | TRBJ2-3 | 12 | TRBV10-1 | TGCGCCAGCAGTGACAGAACAGATACGCAGTATTTT | CASSDRTDTQYF
NA | NA | TRBJ1-1 | 14 | TRBV28 | TGTGCCAGCAGTTTAGAGGGGTCGAACACTGAAGCTTTCTTT | CASSLEGSNTEAFF
TRBD2 | NA | TRBJ2-1 | 17 | TRBV5-8 | TGTGCCAGCAGCTTGGAGAGGGAGCGGGGGGGCCGGGATGAGCAGTTCTTC | CASSLERERGGRDEQFF
NA | NA | TRBJ2-3 | 14 | TRBV5-1 | TGCGCCAGCAGCTCGGGACCAACCACAGATACGCAGTATTTT | CASSSGPTTDTQYF
TRBD1 | NA | TRBJ1-2 | 13 | TRBV18 | TGTGCCAGCTCACCTACAGGGGGCAATGGCTACACCTTC | CASSPTGGNGYTF
NA | NA | TRBJ2-7 | 15 | TRBV5-6 | TGTGCCAGCAGCTTATGGCGGATAAGATATTACGAGCAGTACTTC | CASSLWRIRYYEQYF
TRBD1 | NA | TRBJ1-1 | 16 | TRBV7-9 | TGTGCCAGCAGCTTTAACAGGGGCGGGCGGGACACTGAAGCTTTCTTT | CASSFNRGGRDTEAFF
TRBD2 | NA | TRBJ2-1 | 15 | TRBV6-1 | TGTGCCAGCAGTGGGGTGACCAGCGGGGGGAATGAGCAGTTCTTC | CASSGVTSGGNEQFF
NA | NA | TRBJ2-5 | 13 | TRBV19 | TGTGCCAGTAGTACTCGCGATGGAGAGACCCAGTACTTC | CASSTRDGETQYF
TRBD2 | few | TRBJ2-5 | 18 | TRBV19 | TGTGCCAGTAGTATAGGGGGGACTAGCGGGGTCCTATCGGGGACCCAGTACTTC | CASSIGGTSGVLSGTQYF
NA | NA | TRBJ1-2 | 12 | TRBV29-1 | TGCAGCGTTGAGGGCACTGGGGGTGGCTACACCTTC | CSVEGTGGGYTF
NA | NA | TRBJ2-1 | 12 | TRBV6-5 | TGTGCCAGCAGTGACAGGTCGGATGAGCAGTTCTTC | CASSDRSDEQFF
NA | medium-sized | TRBJ1-2 | 11 | TRBV29-1 | TGCAGCGTTGAATCTGGAAATGGCTACACCTTC | CSVESGNGYTF
NA | NA | TRBJ1-2 | 15 | TRBV2 | TGTGCCAGCAGTGAAGATTTAGCAGCTACGTATGGCTACACCTTC | CASSEDLAATYGYTF
TRBD2 | few | TRBJ2-7 | 16 | TRBV2 | TGTGCCAGCAGTGGGACTAGCGGGATAAGCTCCTACGAGCAGTACTTC | CASSGTSGISSYEQYF
NA | NA | TRBJ2-5 | 14 | TRBV21-1 | TGCGCCAGCAGCGGGCGGGGGTACCAAGAGACCCAGTACTTC | CASSGRGYQETQYF
TRBD1 | NA | TRBJ2-2 | 17 | TRBV7-6 | TGTGCCAGCAGCTTAGGCGCTACAGGGGTCAGCACCGGGGAGCTGTTTTTT | CASSLGATGVSTGELFF
NA | NA | TRBJ1-5 | 14 | TRBV6-5 | TGTGCCAGCAGTTACACAGGGTTAAACCAGCCCCAGCATTTT | CASSYTGLNQPQHF
NA | NA | TRBJ2-1 | 14 | TRBV2 | TGTGCCAGCAGTGGGGGTGTCGCCTACAATGAGCAGTTCTTC | CASSGGVAYNEQFF
NA | NA | TRBJ1-1 | 18 | TRBV23-1 | TGCGCCAGCAGTCAATCGGCGAATACACGAGTTTGGGAAACTGAAGCTTTCTTT | CASSQSANTRVWETEAFF
NA | NA | TRBJ1-1 | 13 | TRBV18 | TGTGCCAGCTCAACCACCCAGGGACAAGAAGCTTTCTTT | CASSTTQGQEAFF
TRBD2 | NA | TRBJ2-5 | 16 | TRBV4-2 | TGTGCCAGCAGCCACTCTAGCGGGAGGGCCTCAGAGACCCAGTACTTC | CASSHSSGRASETQYF
TRBD1 | NA | TRBJ2-7 | 13 | TRBV6-6 | TGTGCCAGCAGGGGACAGGGGGTTCACGAGCAGTACTTC | CASRGQGVHEQYF
TRBD1 | NA | TRBJ1-6 | 14 | TRBV7-3 | TGTGCCAGCAGTTCAGGACAGGCCAATTCACCCCTCCACTTT | CASSSGQANSPLHF
TRBD2 | NA | TRBJ2-1 | 14 | TRBV30 | TGTGCCTGGAGTGAGAGCGGGGGCGTAATTGAGCAGTTCTTC | CAWSESGGVIEQFF
NA | NA | TRBJ1-4 | 14 | TRBV27 | TGTGCCAGCGGTTTGGACAGTTATAATGAAAAACTGTTTTTT | CASGLDSYNEKLFF
NA | NA | TRBJ1-6 | 17 | TRBV13 | TGTGCCAGCAGCTTAACCTTCTTAGGACACCCAGGCTCACCCCTCCACTTT | CASSLTFLGHPGSPLHF
NA | few | TRBJ1-1 | 12 | TRBV6-6 | TGTGCCAGCAGCTTGCAGGATGATCAAGCTTTCTTT | CASSLQDDQAFF
NA | NA | TRBJ2-5 | 15 | TRBV25-1 | TGTGCCAGCAGTCCGGGACAATTCAACCAAGAGACCCAGTACTTC | CASSPGQFNQETQYF
NA | NA | TRBJ1-3 | 14 | TRBV6-5 | TGTGCCAGCAGACCCCCTATAGGGGGAAACACCATATATTTT | CASRPPIGGNTIYF
TRBD1 | few | TRBJ2-2 | 14 | TRBV6-6 | TGTGCCAGCAGACGGGACAGCAACACCGGGGAGCTGTTTTTT | CASRRDSNTGELFF
NA | NA | TRBJ2-5 | 16 | TRBV25-1 | TGTGCCAGCAGTAATGAGGATAGACGTGGGCTGGAGACCCAGTACTTC | CASSNEDRRGLETQYF
TRBD2 | NA | TRBJ2-7 | 15 | TRBV5-4 | TGTGCCAGCAGCTTGGGACTAGCAGGGACCTACGAGCAGTACTTC | CASSLGLAGTYEQYF
TRBD2 | NA | TRBJ2-2 | 15 | TRBV9 | TGTGCCAGCAGCGGGACTAGCGGGAGGACCGGGGAGCTGTTTTTT | CASSGTSGRTGELFF
TRBD1 | NA | TRBJ1-2 | 16 | TRBV25-1 | TGTGCCAGCAGTGAATTGGGGACAGGCGAGAACTATGGCTACACCTTC | CASSELGTGENYGYTF
NA | NA | TRBJ2-7 | 13 | TRBV7-9 | TGTGCCAGCAGCTTAGTAGGGACGAACGAGCAGTACTTC | CASSLVGTNEQYF
TRBD2 | once | TRBJ2-1 | 17 | TRBV2 | TGTGCCAGCAGAGTAGTGCCGACTAGCGGCACCTACAATGAGCAGTTCTTC | CASRVVPTSGTYNEQFF
NA | NA | TRBJ2-2 | 15 | TRBV6-5 | TGTGCCAGCAGTCCCCGTAGACTGGACACCGGGGAGCTGTTTTTT | CASSPRRLDTGELFF
TRBD2 | NA | TRBJ2-7 | 14 | TRBV7-3 | TGTGCCAGCAGCCCCGCTAGCGGGGGCGACGAGCAGTACTTC | CASSPASGGDEQYF
NA | NA | TRBJ1-6 | 13 | TRBV7-2 | TGTGCCAGCAGTTCCTCACCAGGCGCACCCCTCCACTTT | CASSSSPGAPLHF
TRBD2 | NA | TRBJ2-1 | 15 | TRBV6-4 | TGTGCCAGCAGCTTATGGGGTAGCGGGAGTGATGAGCAGTTCTTC | CASSLWGSGSDEQFF
TRBD2 | NA | TRBJ2-7 | 15 | TRBV11-1 | TGTGCCAGCAGCTTTAGCGGGACTAGCTCCTACGAGCAGTACTTC | CASSFSGTSSYEQYF
TRBD2 | NA | TRBJ2-2 | 15 | TRBV10-3 | TGTGCCATCACTCCGGGGGGGCCGGGCACCGGGGAGCTGTTTTTT | CAITPGGPGTGELFF